This T cell receptor (beta chain) was obtained from a study of chemoradiotherapy in HPV16-positive cancers. General study findings and limits: Only two HPV16-positive patients supplied the functional HPV-specificity definition. Candidate HPV-specific clones and E7-related TCR motifs grew in tumor during treatment. Better recurrence-free survival went with HPV-responsive T-cell expansion in HPV16-positive patients.

For this clone: The target antigen is unknown.

Samples were taken several times over chemoradiotherapy. The CDR3 totals 15 residues. Germline-derived CDR1 and CDR2 are MNHNS and SASEGT. Trimming pared 2 bases from V and 1 base from J, leaving 11 bases between. Clones were read by immunoSEQ multiplex PCR, and TCRdb kept only the in-frame ones, dropping some. The profile shows some 28,000 clones, roughly 84% of them singletons. This receptor was taken from a human donor with HPV-associated anogenital cancer. The chain combines TRBV6-1 with TRBJ1-1; TRBD1 is a possible D gene (6 bases). This specimen consisted of blood, obtained from a patient who underwent chemoradiotherapy. CDR3 sequence: CASSESIGGNTEAFF. CDR3 nucleotide sequence: TGTGCCAGCAGTGAAAGTATAGGGGGGAACACTGAAGCTTTCTTT.